This record covers a single T cell receptor (beta chain). Its specificity is unknown. Measured with immunoSEQ multiplex PCR; TCRdb has only the in-frame clones, and not every one. In the table there are 15,000 or so clones, just under 80% of which are singletons. This sample is drawn from a study of OX40 agonist ivuxolimab in advanced cancers. For the study at large: A male proportion of about 86% was recorded, with mean age about 62 years and range roughly 20 to 90. Three patients responded partially, comprising one with hepatocellular carcinoma and two with cutaneous melanoma. The study's findings and limits: Mean expanded clone counts were higher in CD8+ than CD4+ T cells. The antigens recognized by the expanded peripheral T cells, that is their antigen specificity, were not determined.

Germline V gives CDR1 SGHRS, CDR2 YFSETQ. V shed 0 bases and J 3 bases; nucleotides not matched to a gene: 5. The CDR3 totals 16 residues. This material consisted of CD4+ or CD8+ T cells sorted from blood, taken in a trial of the OX40 agonist ivuxolimab. The gene calls are TRBV5-1 and TRBJ2-3; 9 bases fit TRBD1. This receptor was identified in an adult with an advanced solid tumor such as melanoma, head and neck, liver or kidney cancer. CDR3 protein: CASSLAGTGITDTQYF. The DNA for the CDR3 is TGCGCCAGCAGCTTGGCTGGGACAGGGATTACAGATACGCAGTATTTT.